This T cell receptor (beta chain) was sequenced during a study of blood T cell repertoires in COVID-19. At the level of the study: COVID-19 samples, acute and convalescent, were from the United States, Italy and Spain. Sources were T cells, B-cell-depleted T cells, or PBMCs; the material itself was cDNA or gDNA.

How the authors handled the data: Amplified reference gene primers provided the basis for estimating nucleated cell counts. Method: immunoSEQ multiplex PCR; TCRdb's copy keeps in-frame clones and lacks some. That table furnishes V, J and clone size, whereas the DNA furnished D and trimming. The sample includes a few hundred thousand clones, roughly 85% of them seen just once. Germline assignment: CDR1 MGHRA and CDR2 YSYEKL. J was trimmed by 2 bases and V by 1 base; bases with no gene match: 6. The CDR3 is 16 amino acids. This chain connects TRBV4-1 to TRBJ2-5, with 8 bases that match TRBD2. The sequence came from a man aged 40-49 years with acute or convalescent COVID-19. Sequenced sample: peripheral blood. CDR3 nucleotides: TGCGCCAGCAGCCAAGTAACGGGGGGGTTACAAGAGACCCAGTACTTC. As protein: CASSQVTGGLQETQYF.